This is a list of T cell receptor beta chains from one sample in a study of cytomegalovirus exposure and HLA in healthy donors. TCRdb's table, derived via immunoSEQ multiplex PCR, lists solely in-frame clones and lacks some. The listing contains about 160,000 clones. Sequenced sample: PBMCs. These receptors were obtained from a man in his thirties or forties in good health and CMV-seronegative. CDR3s include the opening cysteine and the closing phenylalanine or tryptophan. Clone size is stated in some rows and not others, as once, few, many or a class when expanded.

CASSIEAGVTEAFF,TRBV19,NA
CASSLGLASAYEQYF,TRBV5-1,NA
CASSTQGYEAFF,TRBV27,NA
CASSERVAYEQYF,TRBV10-1,NA
CASSFPSAGADTQYF,TRBV7-9,NA
CATSSGQYGYTF,TRBV15,NA
CASSLRGSPNQPQHF,TRBV5-1,NA
CASSFSGQGTDTQYF,TRBV7-9,NA
CASSPREREWGNEQFF,TRBV18,NA
CASSLSQAFGNEQFF,TRBV7-3,NA
CASSAWDRENTEAFF,TRBV6-6,NA
CASSIAWAEGETQYF,TRBV19,NA
CASSRQLSSYEQYF,TRBV19,NA
CASSSSGRAAGELFF,TRBV7-6,NA
CASSLLVAGGPSSNEQFF,TRBV28,NA
CASSPPEADTQYF,TRBV5-4,NA
CASSGQAGAMNEQFF,TRBV6-4,medium-sized
CASTLGGTSGSYEQYF,TRBV28,NA
CASSLGTLQGIGGYTF,TRBV5-1,NA
CASSPPTAYSYNEQFF,TRBV13,NA
CASSFAASPTGELFF,TRBV27,NA
CASSLDPGTDTQYF,TRBV7-2,NA
CASSPPDFTDTQYF,TRBV18,NA
CASRQGAEDTQYF,TRBV10-3,NA
CASSQGQGVHQPQHF,TRBV4-1,NA
CASGGTGNQPQHF,TRBV19,NA
CASSLTGFSRTNEKLFF,TRBV5-1,NA
CASSEDIAGPHNEQFF,TRBV6-1,NA
CASNRGEGYGYTF,TRBV19,NA
CASKAPSGDQPQHF,TRBV2,NA